The T cell receptor (beta chain) under discussion was sequenced for a study of T cell repertoires in cytomegalovirus infection. One entry per CDR3 protein, called by TCRdb with MiXCR from the reads. The repertoire includes 680,000 or so distinct CDR3 sequences, 35% of them detected once, and around 2.8% sits in the top ten. The sequence was obtained from a human donor in good health (CMV status not recorded). Some clones in this sample may be carry-over from other donors' samples. The sample comprised PBMCs.

The CDR3 protein is CASSYSGTTGELFF. CDR3 in DNA: TGTGCCAGCAGTTACTCAGGCACCACCGGGGAGCTGTTTTTT. The V and J genes are TRBV6-2 or TRBV6-3 and TRBJ2-2; D is uncertain. This CDR3 contains 14 residues. V lost 0 bases and J 4 bases, leaving 6 bases between the germline ends. Germline V gene data show CDR1 as MNHEY and CDR2 as SVGEGT.